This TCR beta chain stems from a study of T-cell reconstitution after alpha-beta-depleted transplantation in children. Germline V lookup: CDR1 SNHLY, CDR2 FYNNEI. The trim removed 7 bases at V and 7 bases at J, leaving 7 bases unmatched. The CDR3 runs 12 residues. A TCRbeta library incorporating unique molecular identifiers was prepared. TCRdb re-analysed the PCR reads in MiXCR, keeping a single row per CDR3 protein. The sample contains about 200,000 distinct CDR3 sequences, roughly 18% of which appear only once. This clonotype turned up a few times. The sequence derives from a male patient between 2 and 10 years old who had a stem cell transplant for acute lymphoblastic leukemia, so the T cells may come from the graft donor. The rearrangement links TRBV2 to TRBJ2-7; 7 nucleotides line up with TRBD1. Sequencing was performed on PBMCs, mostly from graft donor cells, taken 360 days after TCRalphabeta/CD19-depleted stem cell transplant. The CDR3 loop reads CASIRQGWEQYF. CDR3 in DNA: TGTGCCAGCATAAGACAGGGCTGGGAGCAGTACTTC.